This T cell receptor beta chain was recorded in a study of CD4 T cells in relation to SARS-CoV-2 and coronaviruses. Repertoires were generated with immunoSEQ multiplex PCR, while TCRdb's copy carries only in-frame clones and drops some. The sample includes about 16,000 clones, roughly 80% of them seen just once. CD4+ T cells from unexposed donors were obtained before the COVID-19 pandemic (2011-2018). The cells were cultured for over eight days before CD4+ T cells were isolated. Of note for this clone: Its antigen is not identified.

CDR3 length equals 16 residues. Germline V gene sequence: CDR1 MDHEN, CDR2 SYDVKM. V was pared by 5 bases and J by 6 bases, with 22 bases between. Sequencing was carried out using CD4+ T cells from PBMCs, cultured in vitro. The genes are TRBV28 and TRBJ1-2, with a weak D call TRBD1 (5 bases). The receptor was derived from a human donor in good health. CDR3 bases: TGTGCCAGCAGTGCACACTCCGCGGGACGGAATAATGGCTACACCTTC. Translation gives CASSAHSAGRNNGYTF.